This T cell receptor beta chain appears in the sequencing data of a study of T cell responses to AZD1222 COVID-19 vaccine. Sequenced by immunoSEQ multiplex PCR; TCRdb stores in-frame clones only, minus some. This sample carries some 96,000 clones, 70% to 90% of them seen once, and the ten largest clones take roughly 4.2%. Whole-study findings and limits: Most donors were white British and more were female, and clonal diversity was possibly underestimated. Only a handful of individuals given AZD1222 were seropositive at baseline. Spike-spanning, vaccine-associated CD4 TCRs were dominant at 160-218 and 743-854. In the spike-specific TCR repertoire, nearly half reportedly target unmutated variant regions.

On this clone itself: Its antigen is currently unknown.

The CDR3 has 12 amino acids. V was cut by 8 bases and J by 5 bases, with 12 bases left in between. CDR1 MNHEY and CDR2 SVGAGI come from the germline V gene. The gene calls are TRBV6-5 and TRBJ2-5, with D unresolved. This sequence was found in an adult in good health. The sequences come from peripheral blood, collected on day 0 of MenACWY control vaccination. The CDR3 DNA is TGTGCCAGCTCTGGGGTAGGGGAGACCCAGTACTTC. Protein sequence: CASSGVGETQYF.